This T cell receptor beta chain is drawn from a study of T cell changes during pregnancy in multiple sclerosis. Data came from immunoSEQ multiplex PCR; TCRdb stores just in-frame clones and leaves some out. Of tens of thousands of clones in the sample, about 91% were seen once. The count of this clone is one. In germline, CDR1 is SGDLS, CDR2 YYNGEE. This CDR3 has 14 residues. V was pared by 4 bases and J by 10 bases, with 20 bases between. The sequencing here drew on peripheral blood, taken after pregnancy. This clonotype was sampled from a female donor in good health, enrolled as a control in a pregnancy study. The chain combines TRBV9 with TRBJ2-5; a weak D match, TRBD1 (6 bases). The CDR3 region has the DNA TGTGCCAGCAGCTCCCAGACAGGTTGGGGTGACCAGTACTTC. Translation gives CASSSQTGWGDQYF.